The 26 T cell receptor beta chains below all came from one sample that was sequenced in a study of blood T cell repertoires in COVID-19. The method was immunoSEQ multiplex PCR; TCRdb's version includes in-frame clones alone and lacks a portion of them. The data contain roughly 500,000 clones, approximately 92% of them singletons. Source material: peripheral blood. These receptors were collected from a man younger than 30 with COVID-19, enrolled during active disease.

This rearrangement joins TRBV25-1 to TRBJ2-3; 8 bases fit TRBD1. With V trimmed by 6 bases and J by 3 bases, 5 bases remained unmatched. Germline CDR1 and CDR2: MGHDK and SYGVNS. The CDR3 spans 14 residues. The CDR3 loop reads CASRKTGETDTQYF. As DNA, the CDR3 is TGTGCCAGCAGAAAGACAGGGGAGACAGATACGCAGTATTTT.

J is TRBJ2-5 and V is TRBV5-3; the match to TRBD1 covers 7 bases. TRBV5-3 is reported as an ORF; its role is uncertain. V gave up 6 bases and J gave up 3 bases; unmatched junction bases: 8. The CDR3 is 14 amino acids. The CDR3 DNA sequence: TGTGCCAGAAACCCCGGGACAGACGAAGAGACCCAGTACTTC. This codes for CARNPGTDEETQYF.

The rearrangement uses TRBV2 and TRBJ1-1; TRBD1 might be the D (5 bases). Germline V CDR1 and CDR2: SNHLY, FYNNEI. CDR3 length: 13 amino acids. V lost 4 bases to trimming and J lost 4 bases, with 10 bases between them. CDR3 protein: CASSVEGLTEAFF. In DNA, the CDR3 is TGTGCCAGCAGTGTGGAGGGGCTCACTGAAGCTTTCTTT.

For the CDR3, the DNA is TGTGCCAGCTCACCAACGGGCTCTGGGGCCAACGTCCTGACTTTC. Protein product: CASSPTGSGANVLTF. The chain uses TRBV18 and TRBJ2-6, with no clear D. V lost 2 bases to trimming and J lost 0 bases, with 5 bases between them. Germline values: CDR1 KGHSH, CDR2 LQKENI. The length of the CDR3 is 15 residues.

CDR3 region: CASSLDRWNTGELFF. The CDR3 DNA reads TGTGCCAGCAGCTTGGACAGGTGGAACACCGGGGAGCTGTTTTTT. This rearrangement joins TRBV5-5 to TRBJ2-2, with D perhaps TRBD1 (5 bases). The CDR3 consists of 15 residues. Trimming left V 0 bases short and J 1 base short, with 7 bases between. The germline V gene has CDR1 SGHKS and CDR2 YYEKEE (reference sequence).

The chain has TRBV7-9 and TRBJ2-1; 9 bases fit TRBD2. Germline CDR1 reads SEHNR; CDR2 reads FQNEAQ (reference sequence). The CDR3 covers 13 residues. The V gene end was trimmed by 7 bases and the J gene end by 7 bases; junction bases not matched to a gene: 5. CDR3 in amino acids: CASNSGRVNEQFF. The DNA of the CDR3 is TGTGCCAGCAATAGCGGGAGAGTGAATGAGCAGTTCTTC.

This clone showed up just a few times. The genes are TRBV10-1 and TRBJ2-3, with 7 nucleotides matching TRBD2. Trimming cost V 4 bases and J 2 bases; bases outside gene matches: 3. CDR3 length: 14 residues. The V gene's germline CDR1 is WNHNN and CDR2 SYGVQD (reference sequence). The CDR3 here is CASSGGGPTDTQYF. CDR3 DNA: TGCGCCAGCAGTGGCGGGGGACCCACAGATACGCAGTATTTT.

This sequence joins TRBV10-2 and TRBJ1-2; TRBD1 agrees at 7 bases. With 3 bases clipped from V and 5 bases from J, the junction kept 6 bases outside the gene matches. The CDR3 spans 14 residues. Per germline, CDR1 WSHSY and CDR2 SAAADI. CDR3 DNA sequence: TGCGCCAGCAGTGAACGTTCAGGGGGATATGGCTACACCTTC. As protein: CASSERSGGYGYTF.

J is TRBJ2-7 and V is TRBV6-6; 11 nucleotides line up with TRBD2. After removal of 6 bases from V and 3 bases from J, the junction contained 7 bases not matched to a gene. The germline V gene encodes CDR1 MNHNY and CDR2 SVGAGI (reference sequence). The CDR3 is made up of 15 amino acids. CDR3 loop: CASSYQTSGNYEQYF. CDR3 coding DNA: TGTGCCAGCAGCTACCAGACTAGCGGGAACTACGAGCAGTACTTC.

The V call is TRBV21-1, the J call TRBJ2-1; the table assigns TRBD2, which was not confirmed against the DNA. TRBV21-1 counts as a pseudogene. This CDR3 has 17 residues. The CDR3 is CASSKATSGRGSNEQFF. DNA for the CDR3: TGTGCCAGCAGCAAAGCGACTAGCGGGAGGGGGTCGAATGAGCAGTTCTTC.

The V and J genes are TRBV27 and TRBJ1-3, with 7 bases matching TRBD1. CDR1 is MNHEY and CDR2 is SMNVEV in the germline V gene (reference sequence). V lost 3 bases to trimming and J lost 0 bases; unmatched junction nucleotides: 2. The CDR3 consists of 15 residues. The CDR3, as DNA: TGTGCCAGCAGTTTGGACAGGCACTCTGGAAACACCATATATTTT. Its translation: CASSLDRHSGNTIYF.

This chain joins TRBV7-7 and TRBJ2-1; D gene ambiguous. There are 13 residues in the CDR3. The V end was cut by 2 bases, the J end by 5 bases, with 7 bases between. From germline, CDR1 is SSHAT and CDR2 FNYEAQ (reference sequence). The CDR3 protein is CASSLNRDNEQFF. The CDR3 nucleotides read TGTGCCAGCAGCTTAAATCGCGACAATGAGCAGTTCTTC.

The V call is TRBV2, the J call TRBJ2-3; weak D call: TRBD2 (7 bases). Germline V gene sequence: CDR1 SNHLY, CDR2 FYNNEI. Trimming left V 8 bases short and J 2 bases short, with 29 bases between. The CDR3 contains 19 residues. The CDR3 nucleotides read TGTGCCAGCCCTCCCCCATCCGGGGGGCGTATCGCCTTCACAGATACGCAGTATTTT. It yields the protein CASPPPSGGRIAFTDTQYF.

The chain employs TRBV2 and TRBJ2-4; D remains ambiguous. The V gene's germline CDR1 is SNHLY and CDR2 FYNNEI. This CDR3 has 13 residues. Between the trimmed V and J ends, which lost 8 bases and 0 bases, there was a span of 8 bases. CDR3 loop: CASCLAAKNIQYF. The CDR3 DNA follows: TGTGCCAGCTGTTTAGCAGCCAAAAACATTCAGTACTTC.

The chain carries TRBV7-9 and TRBJ2-5, with 15 positions matching TRBD2. V shed 5 bases, J shed 5 bases, and the junction held 6 bases outside the gene matches. CDR1 is SEHNR and CDR2 is FQNEAQ in the germline V gene (reference sequence). The CDR3 contains 16 residues. This CDR3 reads CASSRRTSGGAETQYF. DNA of the CDR3: TGTGCCAGCAGCCGCAGGACTAGCGGGGGGGCGGAGACCCAGTACTTC.

V usage is TRBV6-5 and J usage is TRBJ1-2, with 9 bases fitting TRBD1. Germline V CDR1 and CDR2: MNHEY, SVGAGI. This CDR3 has 15 amino acids. The J segment lost 3 bases and the V segment lost 6 bases, leaving 8 bases of the junction unmatched. In nucleotides, the CDR3 is TGTGCCAGCAGCCACCGGGACAGGGAGCACTATGGCTACACCTTC. Its translation: CASSHRDREHYGYTF.

This rearrangement joins TRBV6-5 to TRBJ2-7; possibly TRBD2 for D (7 bases). The V and J ends lost 7 bases and 5 bases respectively, with 18 bases between them. The CDR3 is made up of 14 amino acids. Germline CDR1 is MNHEY and CDR2 is SVGAGI. The CDR3 DNA reads as TGTGCCAGCACGAGGATCGGGGGGCAGAACGAGCAGTACTTC. Translating gives CASTRIGGQNEQYF.

This chain joins TRBV14 and TRBJ1-6; unclear D gene. Germline CDR1 SGHDN, CDR2 FVKESK. CDR3 size: 15 residues. Trimming stripped 0 bases from V and 10 bases from J, with 13 bases between. The CDR3 loop reads CASSQDEPSLSPLHF. CDR3 sequence (DNA): TGTGCCAGCAGCCAAGATGAACCTAGCCTCTCACCCCTCCACTTT.

This chain joins TRBV5-5 and TRBJ2-6; D remains ambiguous. The V end lost 5 bases, the J end lost 1 base, and 10 bases lay between the germline ends. Germline assignment: CDR1 SGHKS and CDR2 YYEKEE (reference sequence). The CDR3 sequence is 15 residues long. The CDR3: CASRPSRSGANVLTF. CDR3 sequence (DNA): TGTGCCAGCAGGCCTTCCAGGTCTGGGGCCAACGTCCTGACTTTC.

CDR3: CASSLAWLAGGVRADTQYF. In nucleotides, the CDR3 is TGTGCCAGCAGCTTGGCTTGGCTAGCGGGAGGGGTTAGGGCAGATACGCAGTATTTT. This chain joins TRBV5-5 and TRBJ2-3; 12 bases are shared with TRBD2. Germline-derived CDR1 and CDR2 are SGHKS and YYEKEE (reference sequence). V gave up 0 bases and J gave up 4 bases; unmatched junction bases: 12. There are 19 residues in the CDR3. The variable domain in full, with the rest retrieved from reference TRBV5-5 and TRBJ2-3, is DAGVTQSPTHLIKTRGQQVTLRCSPISGHKSVSWYQQVLGQGPQFIFQYYEKEERGRGNFPDRFSARQFPNYSSELNVNALLLGDSALYLCASSLAWLAGGVRADTQYFGPGTRLTVL.

J is TRBJ2-3 and V is TRBV29-1, with unresolved D. This CDR3 has 13 amino acids. Germline lookup yields CDR1 SQVTM and CDR2 ANQGSEA. V was cut by 2 bases and J by 1 base, with 7 bases left in between. CDR3 in amino acids: CSVELAGTDTQYF. In DNA form, the CDR3 reads TGCAGCGTTGAATTAGCAGGCACAGATACGCAGTATTTT.

The chain joins TRBV5-6 to TRBJ2-5, with D maybe TRBD1 (6 bases). This CDR3 contains 17 residues. Trimming took 4 bases from V and 4 from J, leaving 23 bases between them. Per the germline V gene, CDR1 is SGHDT and CDR2 is YYEEEE. The CDR3 DNA follows: TGTGCCAGCAGCGTACTACAGGGACATCGTACGACAGAGACCCAGTACTTC. It translates to CASSVLQGHRTTETQYF.

This sequence joins TRBV2 and TRBJ2-7; D is undetermined. The CDR3 runs 11 residues. Per the germline V gene, CDR1 is SNHLY and CDR2 is FYNNEI. The V and J ends lost 5 bases and 4 bases respectively, with 6 bases between them. The CDR3 is CASSPLYEQYF. For the CDR3, the DNA is TGTGCCAGCAGTCCACTTTACGAGCAGTACTTC.

The gene calls are TRBV5-4 and TRBJ1-1; possible D gene TRBD1, 5 bases. V lost 0 bases and J lost 1, with 16 bases in between. This CDR3 spans 17 amino acids. Germline V gene sequence: CDR1 SGHNT, CDR2 YYREEE (reference sequence). The CDR3 DNA is TGTGCCAGCAGCTTGGCCTGGGGGGAGATGGCGAACACTGAAGCTTTCTTT. The encoded protein is CASSLAWGEMANTEAFF.

The chain employs TRBV7-9 and TRBJ2-3, with TRBD1 identical over 8 bases. Germline V gene lookup returns CDR1 SEHNR and CDR2 FQNEAQ (reference sequence). This CDR3 is built from 14 residues. Trimming removed 1 base from V and 10 bases from J; junction bases left unmatched: 7. CDR3 sequence reads: CASSLVIQGGAQYF. Here the CDR3 DNA reads TGTGCCAGCAGCTTAGTGATACAGGGGGGAGCGCAGTATTTT.

The CDR3 DNA reads TGTGCCAGTAGTAAACCGGGACTCCCCTACGAGCAGTACTTC. Its protein is CASSKPGLPYEQYF. The V gene is TRBV19, the J gene TRBJ2-7; perhaps TRBD2 as D (6 bases). The germline V gene has CDR1 LNHDA and CDR2 SQIVND (reference sequence). V was clipped by 4 bases and J by 2 bases, with 12 bases between them. This CDR3 contains 14 residues.